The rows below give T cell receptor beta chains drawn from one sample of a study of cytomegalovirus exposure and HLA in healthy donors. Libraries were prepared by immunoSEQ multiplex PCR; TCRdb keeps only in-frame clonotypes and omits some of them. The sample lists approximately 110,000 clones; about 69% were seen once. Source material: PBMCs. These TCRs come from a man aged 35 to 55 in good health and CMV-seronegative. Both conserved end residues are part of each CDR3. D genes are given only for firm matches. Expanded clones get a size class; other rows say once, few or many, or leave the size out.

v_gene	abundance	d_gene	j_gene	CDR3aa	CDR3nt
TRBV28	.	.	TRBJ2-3	CASSPAWGAGAPDTQYF	TGTGCCAGCAGTCCCGCCTGGGGGGCGGGAGCTCCAGATACGCAGTATTTT
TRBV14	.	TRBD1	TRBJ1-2	CASSQDRGPTSNYGYTF	TGTGCCAGCAGCCAGGACAGGGGGCCTACCTCTAACTATGGCTACACCTTC
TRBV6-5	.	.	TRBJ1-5	CASSQNSNQPQHF	TGTGCCAGCAGTCAAAATAGCAATCAGCCCCAGCATTTT
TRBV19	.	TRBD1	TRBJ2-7	CASTPGGGGLYEQYF	TGTGCCAGTACCCCAGGGGGCGGAGGGCTCTACGAGCAGTACTTC
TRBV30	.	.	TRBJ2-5	CAWSVLRAGKETQYF	TGTGCCTGGAGTGTACTCCGCGCAGGGAAGGAGACCCAGTACTTC
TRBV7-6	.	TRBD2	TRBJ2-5	CASSLALLAGAGGQETQYF	TGTGCCAGCAGCTTAGCCCTCCTAGCGGGGGCCGGGGGACAAGAGACCCAGTACTTC
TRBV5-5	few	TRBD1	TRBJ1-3	CASSRTGANSGNTIYF	TGTGCCAGCAGCCGGACAGGGGCGAACTCTGGAAACACCATATATTTT
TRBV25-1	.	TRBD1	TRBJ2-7	CASSDYRGRDEQYF	TGTGCCAGCAGTGATTACAGGGGTAGGGACGAGCAGTACTTC
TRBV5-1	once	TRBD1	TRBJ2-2	CASSIGTGATGELFF	TGCGCCAGCAGCATCGGGACAGGGGCCACCGGGGAGCTGTTTTTT
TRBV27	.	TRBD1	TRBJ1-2	CASSTRQGANYGYTF	TGTGCCAGCAGTACCCGACAGGGGGCAAACTATGGCTACACCTTC
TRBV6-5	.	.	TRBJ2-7	CASSSLSSYEQYF	TGTGCCAGCAGCTCCTTGAGCTCCTACGAGCAGTACTTC
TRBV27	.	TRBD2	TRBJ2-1	CASKERGYNEQFF	TGTGCCAGCAAGGAGCGGGGCTACAATGAGCAGTTCTTC
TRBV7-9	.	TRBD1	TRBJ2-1	CASGQGVNNEQFF	TGTGCCAGCGGACAGGGGGTAAACAATGAGCAGTTCTTC
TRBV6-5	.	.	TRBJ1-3	CASRPYRDSGNTIYF	TGTGCCAGCAGACCATACAGGGACTCTGGAAACACCATATATTTT
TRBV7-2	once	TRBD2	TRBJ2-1	CASSQRGGRWNEQFF	TGTGCCAGCAGTCAAAGGGGCGGGAGGTGGAATGAGCAGTTCTTC